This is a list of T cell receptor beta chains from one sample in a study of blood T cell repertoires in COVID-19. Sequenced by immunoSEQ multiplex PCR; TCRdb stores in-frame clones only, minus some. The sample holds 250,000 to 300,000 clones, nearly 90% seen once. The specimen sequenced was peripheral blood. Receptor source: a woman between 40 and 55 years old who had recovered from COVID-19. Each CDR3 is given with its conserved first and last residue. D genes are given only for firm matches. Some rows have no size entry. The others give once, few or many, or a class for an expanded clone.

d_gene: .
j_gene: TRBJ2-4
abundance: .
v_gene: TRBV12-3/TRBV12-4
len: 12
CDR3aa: CASRPPEGIQYF
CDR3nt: TGTGCCAGCAGACCGCCGGAGGGCATTCAGTACTTC

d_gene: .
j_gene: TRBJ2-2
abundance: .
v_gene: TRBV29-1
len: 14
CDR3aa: CSVIPGHNTGELFF
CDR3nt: TGCAGCGTTATTCCGGGTCACAACACCGGGGAGCTGTTTTTT

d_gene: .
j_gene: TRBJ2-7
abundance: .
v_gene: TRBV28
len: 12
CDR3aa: CASNQGLYEQYF
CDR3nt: TGTGCCAGCAACCAGGGATTGTACGAGCAGTACTTC

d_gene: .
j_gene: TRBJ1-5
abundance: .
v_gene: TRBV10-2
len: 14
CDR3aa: CASSPGYSNQPQHF
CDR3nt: TGCGCCAGCAGTCCCGGGTATAGCAATCAGCCCCAGCATTTT

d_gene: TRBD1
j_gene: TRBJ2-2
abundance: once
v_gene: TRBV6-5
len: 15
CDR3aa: CASSFSIVRGGELFF
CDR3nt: TGTGCCAGCAGTTTTTCTATAGTCAGGGGGGGGGAGCTGTTTTTT

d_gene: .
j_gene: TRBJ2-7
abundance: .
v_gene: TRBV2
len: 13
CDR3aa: CASSENNWSEQYF
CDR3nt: TGTGCCAGCAGTGAAAACAATTGGAGCGAGCAGTACTTC

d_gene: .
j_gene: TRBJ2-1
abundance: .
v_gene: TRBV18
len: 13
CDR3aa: CASSDGLGGEQFF
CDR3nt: TGTGCCAGCTCAGATGGTTTAGGGGGTGAGCAGTTCTTC

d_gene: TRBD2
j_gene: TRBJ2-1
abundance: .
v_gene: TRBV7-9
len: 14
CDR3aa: CASSLVAGGSEQFF
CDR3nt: TGTGCCAGCAGCTTAGTAGCGGGAGGTAGTGAGCAGTTCTTC

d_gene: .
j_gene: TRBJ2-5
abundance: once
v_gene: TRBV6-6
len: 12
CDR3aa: CASSVRKETQYF
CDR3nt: TGTGCCAGCAGTGTGCGCAAGGAGACCCAGTACTTC

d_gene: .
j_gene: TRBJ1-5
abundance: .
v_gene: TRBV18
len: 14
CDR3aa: CASSPGNRGQPQHF
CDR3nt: TGTGCCAGCTCCCCGGGCAACCGAGGGCAGCCCCAGCATTTT